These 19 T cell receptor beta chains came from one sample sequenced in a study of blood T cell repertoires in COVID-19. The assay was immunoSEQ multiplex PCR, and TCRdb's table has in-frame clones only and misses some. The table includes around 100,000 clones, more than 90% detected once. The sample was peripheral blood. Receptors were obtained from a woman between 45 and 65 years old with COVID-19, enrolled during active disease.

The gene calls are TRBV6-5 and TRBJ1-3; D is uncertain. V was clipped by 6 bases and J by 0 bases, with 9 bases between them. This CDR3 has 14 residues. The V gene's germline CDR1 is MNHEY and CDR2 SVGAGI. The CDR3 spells CASSRANSGNTIYF. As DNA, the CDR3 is TGTGCCAGCAGCCGAGCGAACTCTGGAAACACCATATATTTT.

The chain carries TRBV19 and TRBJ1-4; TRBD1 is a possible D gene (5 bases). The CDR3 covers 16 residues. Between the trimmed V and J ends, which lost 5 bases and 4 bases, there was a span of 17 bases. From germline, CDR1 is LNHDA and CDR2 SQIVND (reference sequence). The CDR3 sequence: CASSPHTGDGNEKLFF. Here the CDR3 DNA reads TGTGCCAGTAGTCCCCATACGGGGGATGGTAATGAAAAACTGTTTTTT.

The CDR3 bases are TGTGCCAGCTCACCTCCTTCTCGACAGGCCACAGATACGCAGTATTTT. Its protein product is CASSPPSRQATDTQYF. V usage is TRBV18 and J usage is TRBJ2-3, with a possible D match to TRBD1 (6 bases). The CDR3 runs 16 residues. CDR1 KGHSH and CDR2 LQKENI come from the germline V gene. V lost 3 bases and J lost 2, with 15 bases in between.

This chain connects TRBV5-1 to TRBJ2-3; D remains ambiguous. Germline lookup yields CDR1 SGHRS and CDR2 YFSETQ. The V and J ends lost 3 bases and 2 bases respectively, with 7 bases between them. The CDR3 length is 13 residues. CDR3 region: CASSSVVTDTQYF. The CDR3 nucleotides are TGCGCCAGCAGCTCGGTGGTCACAGATACGCAGTATTTT.

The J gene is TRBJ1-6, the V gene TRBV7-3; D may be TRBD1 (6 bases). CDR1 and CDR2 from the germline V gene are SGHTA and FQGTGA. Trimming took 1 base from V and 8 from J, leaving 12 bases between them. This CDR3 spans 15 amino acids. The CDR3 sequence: CASSLIAGGHSPLHF. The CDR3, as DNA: TGTGCCAGCAGCTTAATCGCGGGGGGCCATTCACCCCTCCACTTT.

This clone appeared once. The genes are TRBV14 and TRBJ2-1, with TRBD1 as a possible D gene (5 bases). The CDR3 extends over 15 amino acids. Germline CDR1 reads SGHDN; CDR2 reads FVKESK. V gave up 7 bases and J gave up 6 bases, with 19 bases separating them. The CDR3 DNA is TGTGCCAGCAATTTAAGGTGGCAGGGAAGCAATGAGCAGTTCTTC. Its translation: CASNLRWQGSNEQFF.

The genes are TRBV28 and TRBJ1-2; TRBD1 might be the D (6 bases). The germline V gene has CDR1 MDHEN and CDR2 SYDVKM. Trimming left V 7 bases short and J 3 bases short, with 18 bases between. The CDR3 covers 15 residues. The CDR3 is CASIYSGGADYGYTF. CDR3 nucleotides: TGTGCCAGCATTTATTCGGGGGGGGCGGACTATGGCTACACCTTC.

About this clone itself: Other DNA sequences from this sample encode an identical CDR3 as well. The CDR3 sequence: CASSLDRGNEQFF. CDR3 DNA: TGTGCCAGCAGCTTAGACAGGGGTAATGAGCAGTTCTTC. The genes are TRBV7-3 and TRBJ2-1; 8 bases are shared with TRBD1. The V gene end was trimmed by 2 bases and the J gene end by 7 bases; junction bases not matched to a gene: 1. CDR3 length equals 13 residues. Germline V gene data show CDR1 as SGHTA and CDR2 as FQGTGA.

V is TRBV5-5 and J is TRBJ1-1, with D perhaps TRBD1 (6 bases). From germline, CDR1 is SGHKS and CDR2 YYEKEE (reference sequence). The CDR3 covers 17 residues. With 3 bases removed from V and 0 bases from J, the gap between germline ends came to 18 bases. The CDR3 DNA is TGTGCCAGCAGCTCACTTTGGACAGAACTCATGAACACTGAAGCTTTCTTT. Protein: CASSSLWTELMNTEAFF.

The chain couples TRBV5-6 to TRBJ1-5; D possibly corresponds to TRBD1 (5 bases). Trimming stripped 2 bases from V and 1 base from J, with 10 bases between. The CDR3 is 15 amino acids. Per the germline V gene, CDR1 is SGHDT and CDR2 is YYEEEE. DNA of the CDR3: TGTGCCAGCAGCTTTGGAGGGGCGAGCAATCAGCCCCAGCATTTT. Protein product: CASSFGGASNQPQHF.

CDR3 DNA: TGCGCCAGCAGCCAAGGGCCCGGACAGGGTGGGGACACCATATATTTT. Its translation is CASSQGPGQGGDTIYF. The chain uses TRBV4-3 and TRBJ1-3; 8 bases align to TRBD1. CDR1 and CDR2 from the germline V gene are LGHNA and YSLEER. The CDR3 is made up of 16 amino acids. Losses at the gene ends were 1 base for V and 8 bases for J; bases not matched to a gene: 10.

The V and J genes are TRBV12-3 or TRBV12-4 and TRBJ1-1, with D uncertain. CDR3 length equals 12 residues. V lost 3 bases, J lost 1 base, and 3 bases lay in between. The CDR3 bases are TGTGCCAGCAGTTTCGGGAACACTGAAGCTTTCTTT. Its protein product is CASSFGNTEAFF.

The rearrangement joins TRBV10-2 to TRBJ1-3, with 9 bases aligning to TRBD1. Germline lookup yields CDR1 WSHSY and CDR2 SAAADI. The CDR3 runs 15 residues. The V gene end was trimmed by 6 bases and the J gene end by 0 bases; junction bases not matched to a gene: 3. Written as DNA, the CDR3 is TGCGCCAGCAGGGGACAGGGCCTCTCTGGAAACACCATATATTTT. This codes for CASRGQGLSGNTIYF.

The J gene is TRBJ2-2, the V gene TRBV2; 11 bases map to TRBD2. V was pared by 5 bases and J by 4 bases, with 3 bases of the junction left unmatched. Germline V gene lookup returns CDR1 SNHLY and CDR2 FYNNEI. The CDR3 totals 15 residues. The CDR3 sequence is CASSIAGGLTGELFF. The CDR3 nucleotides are TGTGCCAGCAGTATAGCGGGGGGGCTCACCGGGGAGCTGTTTTTT. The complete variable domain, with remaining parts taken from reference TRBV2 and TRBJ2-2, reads EPEVTQTPSHQVTQMGQEVILRCVPISNHLYFYWYRQILGQKVEFLVSFYNNEISEKSEIFDDQFSVERPDGSNFTLKIRSTKLEDSAMYFCASSIAGGLTGELFFGEGSRLTVL.

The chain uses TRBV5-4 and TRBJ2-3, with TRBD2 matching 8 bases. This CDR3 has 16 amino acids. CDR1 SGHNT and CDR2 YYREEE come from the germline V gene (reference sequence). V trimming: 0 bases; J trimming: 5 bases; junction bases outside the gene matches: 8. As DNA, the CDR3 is TGTGCCAGCAGCTTGGTTCGGGGGGGCCAGGGAGATACGCAGTATTTT. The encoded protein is CASSLVRGGQGDTQYF.

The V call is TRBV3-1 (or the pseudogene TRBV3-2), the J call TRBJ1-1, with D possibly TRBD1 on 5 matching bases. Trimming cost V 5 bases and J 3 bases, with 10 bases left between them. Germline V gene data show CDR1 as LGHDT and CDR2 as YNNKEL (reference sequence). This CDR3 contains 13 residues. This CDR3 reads CASSSGLYTEAFF. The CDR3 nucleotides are TGTGCCAGCAGCTCAGGGTTATACACTGAAGCTTTCTTT.

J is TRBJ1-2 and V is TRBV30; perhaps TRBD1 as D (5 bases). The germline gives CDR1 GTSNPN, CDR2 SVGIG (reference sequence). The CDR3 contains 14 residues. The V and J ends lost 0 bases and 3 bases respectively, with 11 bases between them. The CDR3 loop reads CAWSVKGGDYGYTF. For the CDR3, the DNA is TGTGCCTGGAGTGTAAAGGGAGGGGACTATGGCTACACCTTC.

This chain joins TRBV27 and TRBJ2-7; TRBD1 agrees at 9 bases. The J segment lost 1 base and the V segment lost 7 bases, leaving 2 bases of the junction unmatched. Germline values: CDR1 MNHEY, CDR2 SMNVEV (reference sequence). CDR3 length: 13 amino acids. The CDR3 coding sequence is TGTGCCAGCAAGGGACAGGGATCCTACGAGCAGTACTTC. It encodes CASKGQGSYEQYF.

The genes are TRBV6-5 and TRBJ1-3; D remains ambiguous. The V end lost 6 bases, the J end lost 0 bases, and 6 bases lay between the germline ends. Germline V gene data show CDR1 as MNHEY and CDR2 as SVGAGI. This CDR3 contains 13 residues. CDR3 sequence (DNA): TGTGCCAGCAGACTGCCCTCTGGAAACACCATATATTTT. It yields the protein CASRLPSGNTIYF.